The 10 T cell receptor beta chains reported below all come from one sample, sequenced in a study of radiotherapy plus CTLA-4 blockade in lung cancer. The protocol was immunoSEQ multiplex PCR, while the TCRdb copy is restricted to in-frame clones and leaves out a portion. The sample has 40,000 or so clones; roughly 85% are singletons. This material consisted of peripheral blood, taken from a patient treated with radiotherapy plus ipilimumab. Receptors were obtained from a human donor with non-small cell lung cancer whose response to radiotherapy plus ipilimumab could not be evaluated.

This clone came up once. The chain couples TRBV27 to TRBJ1-3; TRBD1 agrees at 8 bases. The germline CDR1 and CDR2 sequences are MNHEY and SMNVEV (reference sequence). V was pared by 11 bases and J by 3 bases, with 9 bases of the junction left unmatched. The CDR3 spans 14 residues. CDR3: CASAGGLGGNTIYF. The CDR3 bases are TGTGCCTCCGCAGGGGGCCTGGGTGGAAACACCATATATTTT.

This rearrangement joins TRBV6-9 to TRBJ1-3, with a possible D match to TRBD1 (5 bases). Germline CDR1 MNHGY, CDR2 SVAAGI. The V and J ends lost 6 bases and 1 base respectively, with 16 bases between them. This CDR3 is 16 amino acids long. The CDR3 DNA reads TGTGCCAGCAGGTGCAGGGCCGGCCTTTCTGGAAACACCATATATTTT. Its translation is CASRCRAGLSGNTIYF.

The chain recombines TRBV2 with TRBJ2-5; tentative D call: TRBD1 (5 bases). The germline V and J ends were trimmed by 6 bases and 3 bases, with 11 bases remaining between them. Germline lookup yields CDR1 SNHLY and CDR2 FYNNEI. This CDR3 comprises 13 residues. CDR3 sequence: CASSRTTKETQYF. CDR3 bases: TGTGCCAGCAGCAGGACAACCAAAGAGACCCAGTACTTC.

This chain connects TRBV5-1 to TRBJ2-3; D is perhaps TRBD2 (6 bases). CDR3 length equals 17 residues. Germline CDR1 reads SGHRS; CDR2 reads YFSETQ. The V and J ends lost 0 bases and 0 bases respectively, with 14 bases between them. The CDR3 here is CASSLAGDGTSTDTQYF. Written as DNA, the CDR3 is TGCGCCAGCAGCTTGGCCGGGGACGGGACTAGCACAGATACGCAGTATTTT.

The chain recombines TRBV7-2 with TRBJ1-4; possibly TRBD1 for D (6 bases). Germline loops: CDR1 SGHTA, CDR2 FQGNSA. Trimming shortened V by 0 bases and J by 3 bases, and 8 bases separated the two germline ends. The CDR3 sequence is 15 residues long. For the CDR3, the DNA is TGTGCCAGCAGCTTAGCCAGGGGTTCTAATGAAAAACTGTTTTTT. Protein: CASSLARGSNEKLFF.

The CDR3 region has the DNA TGTGCCAGTAGTAAACTCCAGGAAAACACTGAAGCTTTCTTT. Its protein product is CASSKLQENTEAFF. J is TRBJ1-1 and V is TRBV19, with unresolved D. Trimming removed 4 bases from V and 2 bases from J, with 11 bases in between. Germline CDR1 reads LNHDA; CDR2 reads SQIVND (reference sequence). This CDR3 spans 14 amino acids.

CDR3 region: CASSYSEGSNQPQHF. CDR3 in DNA: TGTGCCAGCAGTTACTCGGAGGGGAGCAATCAGCCCCAGCATTTT. V is TRBV6-6 and J is TRBJ1-5; a weak D match, TRBD1 (5 bases). Germline CDR1 MNHNY, CDR2 SVGAGI (reference sequence). The CDR3 totals 15 residues. Trimming cost V 0 bases and J 1 base, with 7 bases left between them.

The J gene is TRBJ2-7, the V gene TRBV6-1, with 8 bases fitting TRBD1. CDR3 length: 16 residues. V lost 2 bases to trimming and J lost 2 bases; unmatched junction nucleotides: 8. From germline, CDR1 is MNHNS and CDR2 SASEGT. CDR3 amino acids: CASSEIRTGSPYEQYF. The DNA of the CDR3 is TGTGCCAGCAGTGAAATCCGGACAGGGTCCCCCTACGAGCAGTACTTC.

This chain connects TRBV15 to TRBJ1-1, with a weak D call TRBD1 (6 bases). The CDR3 consists of 17 residues. The germline V and J ends were trimmed by 4 bases and 0 bases, with 18 bases remaining between them. The germline gives CDR1 LNHNV, CDR2 YYDKDF (reference sequence). Here the CDR3 DNA reads TGTGCCACCAGCACCACCGAGGGGGGGCGCCTGAACACTGAAGCTTTCTTT. It encodes CATSTTEGGRLNTEAFF. Looking up the rest from reference TRBV15 and TRBJ1-1 gives the full variable domain: DAMVIQNPRYQVTQFGKPVTLSCSQTLNHNVMYWYQQKSSQAPKLLFHYYDKDFNNEADTPDNFQSRRPNTSFCFLDIRSPGLGDTAMYLCATSTTEGGRLNTEAFFGQGTRLTVV.

This clone was observed a handful of times. The V and J genes are TRBV7-8 and TRBJ2-2, with TRBD1 matching over 8 bases. This CDR3 is built from 15 residues. J lost 7 bases, V lost 5 bases, and 9 bases had no gene match. Germline CDR1 is SGHVS and CDR2 is FQNEAQ. The DNA of the CDR3 is TGTGCCAGCAGCCCACATGACAGGGGAAGCGGGGAGCTGTTTTTT. Translating gives CASSPHDRGSGELFF.